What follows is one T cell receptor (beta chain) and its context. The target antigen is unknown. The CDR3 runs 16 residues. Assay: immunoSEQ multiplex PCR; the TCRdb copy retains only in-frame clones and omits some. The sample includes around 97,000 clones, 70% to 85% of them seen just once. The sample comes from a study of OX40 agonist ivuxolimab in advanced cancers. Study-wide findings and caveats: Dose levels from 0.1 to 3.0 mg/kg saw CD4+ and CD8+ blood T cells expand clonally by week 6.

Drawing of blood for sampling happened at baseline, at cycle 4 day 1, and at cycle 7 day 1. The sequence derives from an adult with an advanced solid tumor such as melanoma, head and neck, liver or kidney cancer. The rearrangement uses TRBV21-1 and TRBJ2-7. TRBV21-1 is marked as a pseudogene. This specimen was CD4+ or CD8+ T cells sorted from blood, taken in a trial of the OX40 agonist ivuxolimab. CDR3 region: CASSMAASQELYEQYF. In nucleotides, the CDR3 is TGTGCCAGCAGCATGGCGGCAAGTCAGGAACTCTACGAGCAGTACTTC.